A single sample gave rise to the 32 T cell receptor beta chains below, sequenced in a study of T cell responses to AZD1222 COVID-19 vaccine. Produced via immunoSEQ multiplex PCR; TCRdb's table is partial and in-frame only. The sample consists of about 120,000 clones, more than 85% of them appearing once. The source material was peripheral blood, sampled on day 0 of AZD1222 vaccination. The receptors here all came from an adult in good health.

The chain combines TRBV5-1 with TRBJ2-3; tentatively, D is TRBD1 or TRBD2 (5 bases each). The CDR3 extends over 14 amino acids. V lost 3 bases and J lost 6, with 14 bases in between. CDR1 and CDR2 (germline): SGHRS, YFSETQ. The CDR3 is CASSWGTAPDTQYF. The DNA for the CDR3 is TGCGCCAGCAGCTGGGGGACGGCGCCCGATACGCAGTATTTT.

This clone has just one count. The chain employs TRBV3-1 (or the pseudogene TRBV3-2) and TRBJ1-3; TRBD1 matches at 9 bases. V lost 5 bases and J lost 2; bases outside the gene matches: 1. The CDR3 length is 14 residues. Germline CDR1 and CDR2: LGHDT and YNNKEL (reference sequence). The CDR3 sequence is CASSRTGAGNTIYF. The CDR3 DNA sequence: TGTGCCAGCAGCAGGACAGGGGCTGGAAACACCATATATTTT.

The gene calls are TRBV30 and TRBJ2-1; perhaps TRBD2 as D (6 bases). The V gene lost 0 bases and the J gene lost 9 bases, with 15 bases spanning the gap. The CDR3 is made up of 14 amino acids. Germline V CDR1 and CDR2: GTSNPN, SVGIG (reference sequence). In DNA form, the CDR3 reads TGTGCCTGGAGTGTCGGCGGGGCTGTGGGTGAGCAGTTCTTC. Translating gives CAWSVGGAVGEQFF.

The chain carries TRBV19 and TRBJ2-1, with TRBD2 identical over 14 bases. In germline, CDR1 is LNHDA, CDR2 SQIVND (reference sequence). J was trimmed by 5 bases and V by 7 bases; bases with no gene match: 4. The length of the CDR3 is 15 residues. CDR3 sequence reads: CASTRGLAGDNEQFF. The CDR3 coding sequence is TGTGCCAGTACCCGGGGACTAGCGGGGGACAATGAGCAGTTCTTC. Variable domain in full (rest from reference TRBV19 and TRBJ2-1): DGGITQSPKYLFRKEGQNVTLSCEQNLNHDAMYWYRQDPGQGLRLIYYSQIVNDFQKGDIAEGYSVSREKKESFPLTVTSAQKNPTAFYLCASTRGLAGDNEQFFGPGTRLTVL.

The chain recombines TRBV29-1 with TRBJ2-7, with 8 bases that match TRBD1. This CDR3 spans 12 amino acids. Germline assignment: CDR1 SQVTM and CDR2 ANQGSEA. Trimming cost V 7 bases and J 5 bases; bases outside gene matches: 7. The CDR3 DNA reads as TGCAGCGGAGGAGGACAGGGTCACGAGCAGTACTTC. As protein: CSGGGQGHEQYF.

The table lists this clone with a few counts. The rearrangement uses TRBV19 and TRBJ2-7, with D uncertain. The V and J ends lost 6 bases and 6 bases respectively, with 12 bases between them. CDR3 length equals 12 residues. The germline gives CDR1 LNHDA, CDR2 SQIVND (reference sequence). The CDR3 DNA reads TGTGCCAGTAGCCTTGCGTTGGGCGAGCAGTACTTC. It translates to CASSLALGEQYF.

This chain uses TRBV19 with TRBJ1-3, with TRBD1 as a possible D gene (5 bases). Germline lookup yields CDR1 LNHDA and CDR2 SQIVND (reference sequence). This CDR3 contains 14 residues. V gave up 7 bases and J gave up 8 bases, with 18 bases separating them. CDR3 sequence reads: CASNRDGTRDTIYF. The CDR3 DNA is TGTGCCAGTAATCGGGACGGGACGAGGGACACCATATATTTT.

The J gene is TRBJ2-7, the V gene TRBV18, with D perhaps matching TRBD1 (6 bases). The CDR3 extends over 16 amino acids. CDR1 KGHSH and CDR2 LQKENI come from the germline V gene. V lost 2 bases and J lost 7, with 21 bases in between. The CDR3 DNA is TGTGCCAGCTCACCAACTGGCCCGACAGGTTTTTTTGAGCAGTACTTC. Translation: CASSPTGPTGFFEQYF.

The chain combines TRBV10-3 with TRBJ1-2; 7 nucleotides align to TRBD1. Germline assignment: CDR1 ENHRY and CDR2 SYGVKD. The CDR3 sequence is 14 residues long. V lost 3 bases, J lost 2 bases, and 3 bases stayed unmatched. CDR3 nucleotide sequence: TGTGCCATCAGTGAAATACAGGGGAACTATGGCTACACCTTC. It translates to CAISEIQGNYGYTF.

The J gene is TRBJ2-3, the V gene TRBV11-2; D call uncertain. The germline CDR1 and CDR2 sequences are SGHAT and FQNNGV. V dropped 1 base and J dropped 6 bases, with 2 bases sitting between them. The CDR3 runs 11 residues. The CDR3 region is CASSLVDTQYF. CDR3 in DNA: TGTGCCAGCAGCTTAGTGGATACGCAGTATTTT.

CDR3 nucleotide sequence: TGTGCCAGCAGCCGAGGGACGGTTCAAGAGACCCAGTACTTC. As protein: CASSRGTVQETQYF. V is TRBV7-9 and J is TRBJ2-5; D may match TRBD1 or TRBD2 (5 bases each). The CDR3 spans 14 residues. Trimming took 5 bases from V and 2 from J, leaving 12 bases between them. Germline-derived CDR1 and CDR2 are SEHNR and FQNEAQ (reference sequence).

V and J are TRBV5-8 and TRBJ2-4, with 11 bases fitting TRBD2. V trimming: 7 bases; J trimming: 3 bases; junction bases outside the gene matches: 3. Germline CDR1 SGHTS, CDR2 YDEGEE. CDR3 length: 14 amino acids. Written as DNA, the CDR3 is TGTGCCAGCCGTCTAGCGGGGGGCAAAAACATTCAGTACTTC. Residues: CASRLAGGKNIQYF.

V is TRBV27 and J is TRBJ2-7; D perhaps matches TRBD1 (7 bases). The CDR3 loop spans 13 amino acids. Looked up from germline, CDR1 is MNHEY and CDR2 is SMNVEV (reference sequence). V shed 5 bases and J shed 7 bases, with 15 bases lying between them. The CDR3: CASSPWTGGEQYF. CDR3 bases: TGTGCCAGCAGTCCCTGGACAGGAGGGGAGCAGTACTTC.

The rearrangement uses TRBV2 and TRBJ2-7; D gene uncertain. The V gene lost 4 bases and the J gene lost 9 bases, with 22 bases spanning the gap. Germline values: CDR1 SNHLY, CDR2 FYNNEI. The CDR3 covers 15 residues. CDR3 residues: CASSADLSPYTGQYF. The CDR3 DNA reads TGTGCCAGCAGTGCCGACTTGAGCCCATATACGGGGCAGTACTTC.

This clone was observed a few times. The chain has TRBV2 and TRBJ1-4; TRBD1 might be the D (5 bases). In germline, CDR1 is SNHLY, CDR2 FYNNEI. There are 14 residues in the CDR3. Trimming took 7 bases from V and 7 from J, leaving 16 bases between them. CDR3 nucleotides: TGTGCCAGCACGCGGGACCGTGCTTCTGAAAAACTGTTTTTT. Its protein product is CASTRDRASEKLFF. Supplemented by reference TRBV2 and TRBJ1-4, the full variable domain reads EPEVTQTPSHQVTQMGQEVILRCVPISNHLYFYWYRQILGQKVEFLVSFYNNEISEKSEIFDDQFSVERPDGSNFTLKIRSTKLEDSAMYFCASTRDRASEKLFFGSGTQLSVL.

The V gene is TRBV6-5, the J gene TRBJ2-7, with no clear D. The CDR3 has 15 residues. Germline assignment: CDR1 MNHEY and CDR2 SVGAGI. The V gene lost 8 bases and the J gene lost 3 bases, with 20 bases spanning the gap. In nucleotides, the CDR3 is TGTGCCAGCCGTAACCCCGGGCTTCGAGGCTACGAGCAGTACTTC. This gives the protein CASRNPGLRGYEQYF.

The chain couples TRBV6-5 to TRBJ1-4; perhaps TRBD1 as D (6 bases). Trimming took off 6 bases at V and 8 bases at J, with 16 bases between the two ends. Germline CDR1 and CDR2: MNHEY and SVGAGI. CDR3 size: 14 residues. In DNA form, the CDR3 reads TGTGCCAGCAGCACGGGAGGGGGTACGGAAAAACTGTTTTTT. This codes for CASSTGGGTEKLFF.

The CDR3, as DNA: TGTGCCAGCAGTTACCAGCGGAGGAGCTCCTACAATGAGCAGTTCTTC. The encoded protein is CASSYQRRSSYNEQFF. V and J are TRBV25-1 and TRBJ2-1, with D possibly matching TRBD2 (5 bases). V shed 5 bases and J shed 0 bases, with 14 bases lying between them. The CDR3 has 16 amino acids. CDR1 MGHDK and CDR2 SYGVNS come from the germline V gene.

The chain uses TRBV30 and TRBJ1-6, with D perhaps matching TRBD1 (5 bases). Trimming stripped 3 bases from V and 7 bases from J, with 13 bases between. CDR1 is GTSNPN, CDR2 SVGIG, per germline (reference sequence). This CDR3 is built from 14 residues. The CDR3 coding sequence is TGTGCCTGGAGAGTAGACAGTCGGAATTCACCCCTCCACTTT. It codes for CAWRVDSRNSPLHF.

The genes are TRBV15 and TRBJ2-7, with D maybe TRBD2 (5 bases). Germline-derived CDR1 and CDR2 are LNHNV and YYDKDF (reference sequence). V was pared by 3 bases and J by 5 bases, with 14 bases between. There are 14 residues in the CDR3. CDR3 amino acids: CATSRRVTGNEQYF. CDR3 DNA sequence: TGTGCCACCAGCAGGAGGGTCACGGGGAACGAGCAGTACTTC.

The chain carries TRBV6-5 and TRBJ1-1; perhaps TRBD1 as D (5 bases). This CDR3 has 13 residues. Germline-derived CDR1 and CDR2 are MNHEY and SVGAGI. V lost 2 bases, J lost 5 bases, and 9 bases lay in between. The CDR3 DNA is TGTGCCAGCAGTTACGAAGGGGAGACTGAAGCTTTCTTT. Protein product: CASSYEGETEAFF.

CDR3 sequence (DNA): TGTGCCAGCGGACAGCGAACGAACACTGAAGCTTTCTTT. It yields the protein CASGQRTNTEAFF. The chain employs TRBV19 and TRBJ1-1, with D possibly being TRBD1 (6 bases). V dropped 9 bases and J dropped 1 base, with 12 bases sitting between them. CDR1 and CDR2 from the germline V gene are LNHDA and SQIVND (reference sequence). The CDR3 consists of 13 residues.

The V and J genes are TRBV7-9 and TRBJ2-7; TRBD2 agrees at 9 bases. Losses at the gene ends were 5 bases for V and 1 base for J; bases not matched to a gene: 3. CDR1 SEHNR and CDR2 FQNEAQ come from the germline V gene (reference sequence). This CDR3 comprises 14 residues. The CDR3 DNA reads as TGTGCCAGCAGCATGCTAGCGGGGTCCTACGAGCAGTACTTC. It codes for CASSMLAGSYEQYF.

The chain joins TRBV19 to TRBJ2-7; D gene ambiguous. This CDR3 comprises 15 residues. V lost 5 bases to trimming and J lost 6 bases, with 20 bases between them. Germline CDR1 reads LNHDA; CDR2 reads SQIVND (reference sequence). The CDR3 DNA is TGTGCCAGTAGTTCAGCCGCGTCCCTAACCGGCGAGCAGTACTTC. It translates to CASSSAASLTGEQYF.

This clone has a count of ten or more. The chain uses TRBV20-1 and TRBJ2-7; D is undetermined. Trimming shortened V by 2 bases and J by 4 bases, and 0 bases separated the two germline ends. In germline, CDR1 is DFQATT, CDR2 SNEGSKA (reference sequence). This CDR3 is 9 amino acids long. The CDR3 spells CSARYEQYF. DNA for the CDR3: TGCAGTGCTAGATACGAGCAGTACTTC.

The chain has TRBV19 and TRBJ2-2; the D gene is possibly TRBD2 (5 bases). CDR1 and CDR2 from the germline V gene are LNHDA and SQIVND (reference sequence). The CDR3 sequence is 13 residues long. Deletions cut 6 bases from V and 4 bases from J, with 9 bases between. The CDR3 loop reads CASRREGTGELFF. The CDR3 DNA sequence: TGTGCCAGTAGACGGGAAGGCACCGGGGAGCTGTTTTTT.

The CDR3: CASTLRGQGDQPQHF. Written as DNA, the CDR3 is TGTGCCAGTACCCTAAGAGGACAGGGGGATCAGCCCCAGCATTTT. J is TRBJ1-5 and V is TRBV19, with 10 positions matching TRBD1. The CDR3 sequence is 15 residues long. CDR1 is LNHDA and CDR2 is SQIVND in the germline V gene (reference sequence). The V segment lost 7 bases and the J segment 5 bases; nucleotides outside the gene matches: 8.

In DNA, the CDR3 is TGTGCCAGCAGCCCACGGGGACTAGCGGATCTCAATGAGCAGTTCTTC. Its translation: CASSPRGLADLNEQFF. The chain carries TRBV11-1 and TRBJ2-1; TRBD2 matches 11 bases. With 5 bases clipped from V and 6 bases from J, the junction kept 9 bases outside the gene matches. This CDR3 spans 16 amino acids. Germline CDR1 reads SGHAT; CDR2 reads FQDESV (reference sequence).

This clone was seen once. The chain uses TRBV5-6 and TRBJ2-4, with D perhaps matching TRBD2 (6 bases). V lost 1 base, J lost 4 bases, and 18 bases lay in between. This CDR3 is built from 17 residues. Germline loops: CDR1 SGHDT, CDR2 YYEEEE. The CDR3 sequence: CASSLFEGLARKNIQYF. The DNA for the CDR3 is TGTGCCAGCAGCTTGTTCGAAGGGCTAGCGCGGAAAAACATTCAGTACTTC.

V is TRBV18 and J is TRBJ2-2; no reliable D call. The CDR3 totals 13 residues. The germline gives CDR1 KGHSH, CDR2 LQKENI. Trimming took 3 bases from V and 3 from J, leaving 5 bases between them. The CDR3 DNA follows: TGTGCCAGCTCACCGGGTCACACCGGGGAGCTGTTTTTT. Its translation: CASSPGHTGELFF.

V is TRBV5-4 and J is TRBJ1-6; D unresolved. Germline CDR1 and CDR2: SGHNT and YYREEE (reference sequence). The CDR3 totals 16 residues. Between the trimmed V and J ends, which lost 4 bases and 0 bases, there was a span of 11 bases. This CDR3 reads CASSPTASSYNSPLHF. The CDR3 DNA is TGTGCCAGCAGCCCGACGGCGAGCTCCTATAATTCACCCCTCCACTTT. Full variable domain (outside the CDR3, taken from reference TRBV5-4 and TRBJ1-6): ETGVTQSPTHLIKTRGQQVTLRCSSQSGHNTVSWYQQALGQGPQFIFQYYREEENGRGNFPPRFSGLQFPNYSSELNVNALELDDSALYLCASSPTASSYNSPLHFGNGTRLTVT.

The chain uses TRBV19 and TRBJ2-2; D unresolved. Germline CDR1 and CDR2: LNHDA and SQIVND (reference sequence). The CDR3 runs 15 residues. Trimming cost V 3 bases and J 0 bases, with 8 bases left between them. Here the CDR3 reads CASSMGITNTGELFF. The CDR3 nucleotides are TGTGCCAGTAGTATGGGAATAACGAACACCGGGGAGCTGTTTTTT.